A single sample is the source of the 18 T cell receptor beta chains below, sequenced in a study of blood T cell repertoires in COVID-19. Libraries were prepared by immunoSEQ multiplex PCR; TCRdb keeps only in-frame clonotypes and omits some of them. The sample has approximately 260,000 clones, roughly 88% seen once. Sequences were obtained from peripheral blood. These receptor sequences come from a woman aged 35 to 49 who had recovered from COVID-19.

The table lists this clone with a few counts. V gene TRBV19 combines with J gene TRBJ2-6, with 7 positions matching TRBD1. Germline V gene sequence: CDR1 LNHDA, CDR2 SQIVND (reference sequence). This CDR3 comprises 15 residues. Trimming at V came to 5 bases and at J to 4 bases, leaving 5 bases not matched to a gene. CDR3 in amino acids: CASSVGGPGANVLTF. The DNA for the CDR3 is TGTGCCAGTAGTGTAGGGGGCCCCGGGGCCAACGTCCTGACTTTC.

The chain recombines TRBV24-1 with TRBJ1-5, with 7 bases identical to TRBD1. This CDR3 has 17 amino acids. CDR1 is KGHDR and CDR2 is SFDVKD in the germline V gene. Germline trimming cut 9 bases from V and 3 bases from J; bases unmatched to any gene: 16. DNA of the CDR3: TGTGCCACCGCGTCGGGGGACAGAGGGGGCCTCAATCAGCCCCAGCATTTT. Protein sequence: CATASGDRGGLNQPQHF.

The chain couples TRBV7-8 to TRBJ2-7; D uncertain. This CDR3 region has 12 residues. Germline loops: CDR1 SGHVS, CDR2 FQNEAQ. Trimming cost V 1 base and J 6 bases, with 7 bases left between them. Written as DNA, the CDR3 is TGTGCCAGCAGCTTAGGGAGATCCGAGCAGTACTTC. Its translation: CASSLGRSEQYF. Full variable domain (outside the CDR3, taken from reference TRBV7-8 and TRBJ2-7): GAGVSQSPRYKVAKRGQDVALRCDPISGHVSLFWYQQALGQGPEFLTYFQNEAQLDKSGLPSDRFFAERPEGSVSTLKIQRTQQEDSAVYLCASSLGRSEQYFGPGTRLTVT.

CDR3 in amino acids: CASSSPRYGDTQYF. CDR3 bases: TGTGCCAGCAGTTCCCCCCGCTACGGGGATACGCAGTATTTT. The rearrangement links TRBV6-2 or TRBV6-3 to TRBJ2-3; D uncertain. This CDR3 is built from 14 residues. Germline V gene data show CDR1 as MNHEY and CDR2 as SVGEGT. Trimming stripped 4 bases from V and 6 bases from J, with 14 bases between.

The V gene is TRBV7-2, the J gene TRBJ1-2; 7 positions agree with TRBD1. There are 17 residues in the CDR3. The J segment lost 3 bases and the V segment lost 1 base, leaving 11 bases of the junction unmatched. Germline V gene data show CDR1 as SGHTA and CDR2 as FQGNSA. This chain's CDR3 is CASSLDTTTGLDYGYTF. CDR3 nucleotide sequence: TGTGCCAGCAGCTTAGACACCACGACAGGGCTAGACTATGGCTACACCTTC. The whole variable domain, filled in from reference TRBV7-2 and TRBJ1-2, reads GAGVSQSPSNKVTEKGKDVELRCDPISGHTALYWYRQSLGQGLEFLIYFQGNSAPDKSGLPSDRFSAERTGGSVSTLTIQRTQQEDSAVYLCASSLDTTTGLDYGYTFGSGTRLTVV.

This chain joins TRBV5-3 and TRBJ2-7, with D tentatively TRBD1 (5 bases). TRBV5-3 carries the ORF label, with uncertain function. The CDR3 is made up of 15 amino acids. With 10 bases removed from V and 3 bases from J, the gap between germline ends came to 23 bases. The CDR3 nucleotides are TGTGCCCCATCTCAGGTTGGCAGGGCTAACTACGAGCAGTACTTC. It encodes CAPSQVGRANYEQYF.

The V and J genes are TRBV3-1 (or the pseudogene TRBV3-2) and TRBJ2-2; unclear D gene. V lost 4 bases and J 2 bases, leaving 17 bases between the germline ends. The CDR3 loop spans 17 amino acids. Germline V lookup: CDR1 LGHDT, CDR2 YNNKEL (reference sequence). For the CDR3, the DNA is TGTGCCAGCAGCCCATCGGTCAGCGAAGTTAACACCGGGGAGCTGTTTTTT. Its protein is CASSPSVSEVNTGELFF.

V gene TRBV28 combines with J gene TRBJ1-2; 8 bases are shared with TRBD1. J lost 4 bases, V lost 4 bases, and 17 bases had no gene match. The length of the CDR3 is 18 residues. CDR1 is MDHEN, CDR2 SYDVKM, per germline. CDR3 nucleotide sequence: TGTGCCAGCAGTTCCTTACCGGGACAGGAAACTCGGGGCTATGGCTACACCTTC. This encodes CASSSLPGQETRGYGYTF.

This sequence joins TRBV19 and TRBJ2-2; weak D call: TRBD1 (5 bases). CDR3 size: 14 residues. V shed 7 bases and J shed 3 bases, with 12 bases lying between them. Germline V gene lookup returns CDR1 LNHDA and CDR2 SQIVND (reference sequence). This CDR3 is CASKWGQDTGELFF. The CDR3 bases are TGTGCCAGTAAGTGGGGCCAGGACACCGGGGAGCTGTTTTTT. The full variable domain, with the rest looked up from reference TRBV19 and TRBJ2-2, is DGGITQSPKYLFRKEGQNVTLSCEQNLNHDAMYWYRQDPGQGLRLIYYSQIVNDFQKGDIAEGYSVSREKKESFPLTVTSAQKNPTAFYLCASKWGQDTGELFFGEGSRLTVL.

J is TRBJ2-7 and V is TRBV27; 12 bases are a match to TRBD2. The CDR3 is 16 amino acids. Trimming cost V 4 bases and J 7 bases; bases outside gene matches: 11. Germline loops: CDR1 MNHEY, CDR2 SMNVEV (reference sequence). The CDR3 sequence: CASSSLAGGLGTEQYF. The CDR3 DNA sequence: TGTGCCAGCAGTTCCCTAGCGGGAGGGTTGGGGACGGAGCAGTACTTC.

This clone has just a few counts. The gene calls are TRBV5-4 and TRBJ1-6, with 9 positions matching TRBD1. CDR3 length: 16 amino acids. CDR1 and CDR2 (germline): SGHNT, YYREEE (reference sequence). J was trimmed by 8 bases and V by 7 bases; bases with no gene match: 13. The CDR3 protein is CASRRTGGLGDSPLHF. The CDR3 DNA is TGTGCCAGCCGGAGAACAGGGGGCCTGGGGGATTCACCCCTCCACTTT. Supplemented by reference TRBV5-4 and TRBJ1-6, the full variable domain reads ETGVTQSPTHLIKTRGQQVTLRCSSQSGHNTVSWYQQALGQGPQFIFQYYREEENGRGNFPPRFSGLQFPNYSSELNVNALELDDSALYLCASRRTGGLGDSPLHFGNGTRLTVT.

This clone was seen more than once but under ten times. The identical CDR3 is also encoded by other nucleotide sequences in the sample. V usage is TRBV18 and J usage is TRBJ2-7, with TRBD1 identical over 9 bases. The length of the CDR3 is 14 residues. V lost 3 bases to trimming and J lost 4 bases; unmatched junction nucleotides: 4. Germline CDR1 is KGHSH and CDR2 is LQKENI. CDR3 residues: CASSPGQGAYEQYF. DNA of the CDR3: TGTGCCAGCTCACCGGGACAGGGTGCATACGAGCAGTACTTC.

The chain uses TRBV5-1 and TRBJ2-2; TRBD1 is a possible D gene (6 bases). This CDR3 spans 14 amino acids. V lost 4 bases to trimming and J lost 1 base, with 8 bases between them. Germline CDR1 SGHRS, CDR2 YFSETQ. In DNA form, the CDR3 reads TGCGCCAGCAGCACGGGACAGAACACCGGGGAGCTGTTTTTT. Translation: CASSTGQNTGELFF.

The chain is built from TRBV18 and TRBJ1-4; D not resolved. CDR1 and CDR2 from the germline V gene are KGHSH and LQKENI. The ends were cut back, 2 bases at V and 7 bases at J, with 14 bases in the middle. The CDR3 sequence is 15 residues long. This CDR3 is CASSPTLVSGEKLFF. The CDR3 nucleotides are TGTGCCAGCTCACCAACTCTGGTTTCGGGTGAAAAACTGTTTTTT.

The table lists this clone with a count of one. The chain has TRBV2 and TRBJ2-1; 8 bases map to TRBD1. The CDR3 consists of 15 residues. Germline values: CDR1 SNHLY, CDR2 FYNNEI. V trimming: 3 bases; J trimming: 4 bases; junction bases outside the gene matches: 5. CDR3 protein: CASSDRRTGYNEQFF. The CDR3 region has the DNA TGTGCCAGCAGTGACCGCAGGACAGGGTACAATGAGCAGTTCTTC. Complete variable domain (other parts from reference TRBV2 and TRBJ2-1): EPEVTQTPSHQVTQMGQEVILRCVPISNHLYFYWYRQILGQKVEFLVSFYNNEISEKSEIFDDQFSVERPDGSNFTLKIRSTKLEDSAMYFCASSDRRTGYNEQFFGPGTRLTVL.

This rearrangement joins TRBV7-9 to TRBJ2-7; 7 nucleotides line up with TRBD1. CDR3 size: 14 residues. The germline V gene encodes CDR1 SEHNR and CDR2 FQNEAQ (reference sequence). Germline trimming cut 5 bases from V and 4 bases from J; bases unmatched to any gene: 8. CDR3 nucleotides: TGTGCCAGCAGCGGGACAGCCTCCGCGTACGAGCAGTACTTC. Encoded protein: CASSGTASAYEQYF.

The chain joins TRBV7-9 to TRBJ1-3, with D maybe TRBD1 (5 bases). The length of the CDR3 is 17 residues. V gave up 2 bases and J gave up 0 bases, with 14 bases separating them. CDR1 is SEHNR, CDR2 FQNEAQ, per germline (reference sequence). CDR3 sequence (DNA): TGTGCCAGCAGCTTATTGTGGGCAGGGTCCTCTGGAAACACCATATATTTT. Amino acids: CASSLLWAGSSGNTIYF.

V and J are TRBV6-6 and TRBJ1-5, with a tentative D call TRBD1 (6 bases). CDR3 length: 13 amino acids. Between the trimmed V and J ends, which lost 11 bases and 2 bases, there was a span of 13 bases. Germline CDR1 and CDR2: MNHNY and SVGAGI (reference sequence). In DNA, the CDR3 is TGTGCCGTCCAGGGGTGGGGCAATCAGCCCCAGCATTTT. This translates into CAVQGWGNQPQHF.